Following are 20 T cell receptor beta chains from one sample sequenced in a study of blood T cell repertoires in COVID-19. The data were produced by immunoSEQ multiplex PCR, yet TCRdb's version contains in-frame clones alone and is incomplete. The table lists 120,000 to 150,000 clones, around 80% of them singletons. Material: peripheral blood. These receptors originate from a woman between 45 and 60 years old with acute or convalescent COVID-19.

Details on this clone: Other DNA sequences of this sample code for an identical CDR3. V and J are TRBV27 and TRBJ2-7, with 7 bases that match TRBD2. Germline V lookup: CDR1 MNHEY, CDR2 SMNVEV (reference sequence). The CDR3 is 13 residues long. V shed 4 bases, J shed 0 bases, and the junction held 0 bases outside the gene matches. The CDR3 is CASSSGGSYEQYF. The CDR3 DNA is TGTGCCAGCAGTTCGGGGGGCTCCTACGAGCAGTACTTC.

This sequence joins TRBV7-2 and TRBJ1-5, with D possibly TRBD1 on 6 matching bases. There are 14 residues in the CDR3. The V gene lost 2 bases and the J gene lost 6 bases, with 11 bases spanning the gap. CDR1 is SGHTA and CDR2 is FQGNSA in the germline V gene. The CDR3 DNA reads as TGTGCCAGCAGCTTAAAACAGGGCACTCAGCCCCAGCATTTT. The encoded protein is CASSLKQGTQPQHF.

The chain recombines TRBV9 with TRBJ1-1; D perhaps matches TRBD1 (5 bases). Trimming shortened V by 3 bases and J by 0 bases, and 9 bases separated the two germline ends. CDR3 length equals 14 residues. The V gene's germline CDR1 is SGDLS and CDR2 YYNGEE. CDR3 nucleotides: TGTGCCAGCAGCGCCAGGGTGTTGAACACTGAAGCTTTCTTT. Amino acid sequence: CASSARVLNTEAFF.

The count of this clone is one. The identical CDR3 is also encoded by other nucleotide sequences in the sample. This CDR3 is CASSYSTGAGNTIYF. In DNA, the CDR3 is TGTGCCAGCAGTTACTCAACAGGGGCTGGAAACACCATATATTTT. The rearrangement joins TRBV6-5 to TRBJ1-3, with 7 bases identical to TRBD1. The germline CDR1 and CDR2 sequences are MNHEY and SVGAGI. This CDR3 is 15 amino acids long. With V trimmed by 0 bases and J by 2 bases, 1 base remained unmatched.

This clone came up many times. V gene TRBV7-9 combines with J gene TRBJ1-1; D is uncertain. The CDR3 is made up of 12 amino acids. Germline V CDR1 and CDR2: SEHNR, FQNEAQ (reference sequence). The CDR3 DNA follows: TGTCGTTCTGAGGGCCCCGGGACTGAAGCTTTCTTT. It is translated as CRSEGPGTEAFF. Complete variable domain (other parts from reference TRBV7-9 and TRBJ1-1): DTGVSQNPRHKITKRGQNVTFRCDPISEHNRLYWYRQTLGQGPEFLTYFQNEAQLEKSRLLSDRFSAERPKGSFSTLEIQRTEQGDSAMYLCRSEGPGTEAFFGQGTRLTVV.

The CDR3 loop reads CASSHQGNYGYTF. CDR3 nucleotide sequence: TGTGCCAGCAGCCATCAGGGCAACTATGGCTACACCTTC. The chain is built from TRBV3-1 (or the pseudogene TRBV3-2) and TRBJ1-2; D might be TRBD1 (5 bases). V lost 3 bases and J 2 bases, leaving 7 bases between the germline ends. The CDR3 contains 13 residues. In germline, CDR1 is LGHDT, CDR2 YNNKEL (reference sequence).

This clone has a single count. The rearrangement links TRBV27 to TRBJ1-1; D uncertain. CDR1 MNHEY and CDR2 SMNVEV come from the germline V gene (reference sequence). This CDR3 region has 14 residues. V gave up 2 bases and J gave up 7 bases, with 14 bases separating them. The CDR3 DNA reads as TGTGCCAGCAGTTTAAGGGTGGAGGCCGATGAAGCTTTCTTT. Protein: CASSLRVEADEAFF.

This chain connects TRBV5-4 to TRBJ2-2; 7 bases map to TRBD1. The CDR3 is made up of 15 amino acids. The germline V gene encodes CDR1 SGHNT and CDR2 YYREEE (reference sequence). V lost 4 bases, J lost 3 bases, and 6 bases stayed unmatched. The CDR3 coding sequence is TGTGCCAGCAGCCCCCTTGGACAGGACACCGGGGAGCTGTTTTTT. It yields the protein CASSPLGQDTGELFF.

This clone was recorded only once. The chain joins TRBV29-1 to TRBJ1-1; D uncertain. Germline CDR1 and CDR2: SQVTM and ANQGSEA. Deletions cut 5 bases from V and 0 bases from J, with 16 bases between. The CDR3 runs 15 residues. CDR3 in amino acids: CSVSGYRSMNTEAFF. In DNA, the CDR3 is TGCAGCGTTTCCGGGTATCGGTCAATGAACACTGAAGCTTTCTTT.

This clone occurred a few times. The chain uses TRBV29-1 and TRBJ1-6; tentatively, D is TRBD1 (5 bases). V was cut by 5 bases and J by 9 bases, with 14 bases left in between. The CDR3 length is 13 residues. Germline V gene lookup returns CDR1 SQVTM and CDR2 ANQGSEA. CDR3 bases: TGCAGCGTTCAAGTACAGGAGGGTTCACCCCTCCACTTT. Residues: CSVQVQEGSPLHF.

This clone was counted a few times. The gene calls are TRBV4-1 and TRBJ1-5; a possible D gene is TRBD1 (5 bases). Trimming left V 0 bases short and J 7 bases short, with 25 bases between. Per the germline V gene, CDR1 is MGHRA and CDR2 is YSYEKL. CDR3 length equals 19 residues. The CDR3 DNA is TGCGCCAGCAGCCAAGACAGTCAGGGATCCTGGCAGCTCGGGCAGCCCCAGCATTTT. Protein sequence: CASSQDSQGSWQLGQPQHF.

The gene calls are TRBV7-3 and TRBJ2-1; possible D gene TRBD2, 6 bases. Trimming pared 1 base from V and 7 bases from J, leaving 17 bases between. Germline lookup yields CDR1 SGHTA and CDR2 FQGTGA. The CDR3 runs 16 residues. Here the CDR3 reads CASSLIPGTLMNEQFF. Here the CDR3 DNA reads TGTGCCAGCAGCTTAATACCCGGGACTCTAATGAATGAGCAGTTCTTC.

The J gene is TRBJ2-1, the V gene TRBV7-3, with unresolved D. The germline CDR1 and CDR2 sequences are SGHTA and FQGTGA. Trimming took 6 bases from V and 0 from J, leaving 15 bases between them. The CDR3 is made up of 16 amino acids. CDR3: CASSPLSGGSYNEQFF. The CDR3 DNA follows: TGTGCCAGCAGTCCTCTTTCAGGTGGCTCCTACAATGAGCAGTTCTTC.

This chain uses TRBV12-5 with TRBJ2-5, with D uncertain. CDR1 LGHNT and CDR2 FRNRAP come from the germline V gene. V lost 1 base and J lost 6, with 6 bases in between. This CDR3 region has 12 residues. The CDR3 DNA sequence: TGTGCTAGTGGTTTGGATTATCAGACCCAGTACTTC. This sequence encodes CASGLDYQTQYF.

This clone was picked up a small number of times. The chain carries TRBV19 and TRBJ2-1; 8 bases are shared with TRBD1. The CDR3 sequence is 13 residues long. Unmatched junction bases numbered 6, after V lost 10 bases and J lost 4 bases. CDR1 and CDR2 from the germline V gene are LNHDA and SQIVND (reference sequence). The CDR3 DNA reads TGTGCCACAGACAGGGGCCCTTACAATGAGCAGTTCTTC. Translated: CATDRGPYNEQFF.

The chain uses TRBV7-3 and TRBJ2-7; 8 nucleotides line up with TRBD1. V lost 1 base, J lost 4 bases, and 6 bases stayed unmatched. This CDR3 is 15 amino acids long. Germline CDR1 SGHTA, CDR2 FQGTGA. CDR3 region: CASSLKGTGGYEQYF. Here the CDR3 DNA reads TGTGCCAGCAGCTTAAAAGGGACAGGAGGATACGAGCAGTACTTC. Supplemented by reference TRBV7-3 and TRBJ2-7, the full variable domain reads GAGVSQTPSNKVTEKGKYVELRCDPISGHTALYWYRQSLGQGPEFLIYFQGTGAADDSGLPNDRFFAVRPEGSVSTLKIQRTERGDSAVYLCASSLKGTGGYEQYFGPGTRLTVT.

This chain uses TRBV13 with TRBJ2-3, with 14 bases fitting TRBD2. V was clipped by 3 bases and J by 6 bases; unmatched bases: 5. Per the germline V gene, CDR1 is PRHDT and CDR2 is FYEKMQ (reference sequence). The CDR3 is 16 amino acids. The chain's CDR3 is CASSLTSGGARDTQYF. The CDR3 coding sequence is TGTGCCAGCAGCTTGACTAGCGGGGGGGCAAGGGATACGCAGTATTTT.

The V and J genes are TRBV18 and TRBJ2-6, with 9 nucleotides matching TRBD1. Germline V gene data show CDR1 as KGHSH and CDR2 as LQKENI. The CDR3 is made up of 19 amino acids. J was trimmed by 1 base and V by 1 base; bases with no gene match: 8. The CDR3 nucleotides read TGTGCCAGCTCACCACGGATCTGGGACAGGGTGTCTGGGGCCAACGTCCTGACTTTC. The encoded protein is CASSPRIWDRVSGANVLTF. Combining the CDR3 with reference TRBV18 and TRBJ2-6 gives the whole variable domain NAGVMQNPRHLVRRRGQEARLRCSPMKGHSHVYWYRQLPEEGLKFMVYLQKENIIDESGMPKERFSAEFPKEGPSILRIQQVVRGDSAAYFCASSPRIWDRVSGANVLTFGAGSRLTVL.

The chain is built from TRBV6-5 and TRBJ2-1; TRBD1 agrees at 9 bases. CDR3 length equals 15 residues. V gave up 2 bases and J gave up 8 bases; unmatched junction bases: 7. Germline V gene lookup returns CDR1 MNHEY and CDR2 SVGAGI. CDR3 protein: CASSYGGTGRDEQFF. The DNA of the CDR3 is TGTGCCAGCAGTTACGGGGGGACAGGGAGGGATGAGCAGTTCTTC.

V gene TRBV19 combines with J gene TRBJ2-5; 8 bases map to TRBD2. Germline CDR1 reads LNHDA; CDR2 reads SQIVND (reference sequence). V shed 5 bases and J 4 bases; nucleotides not matched to a gene: 6. This CDR3 region has 14 residues. The CDR3 nucleotides read TGTGCCAGTAGTGGGGGCCGGGAGGGAGAGACCCAGTACTTC. This sequence encodes CASSGGREGETQYF.